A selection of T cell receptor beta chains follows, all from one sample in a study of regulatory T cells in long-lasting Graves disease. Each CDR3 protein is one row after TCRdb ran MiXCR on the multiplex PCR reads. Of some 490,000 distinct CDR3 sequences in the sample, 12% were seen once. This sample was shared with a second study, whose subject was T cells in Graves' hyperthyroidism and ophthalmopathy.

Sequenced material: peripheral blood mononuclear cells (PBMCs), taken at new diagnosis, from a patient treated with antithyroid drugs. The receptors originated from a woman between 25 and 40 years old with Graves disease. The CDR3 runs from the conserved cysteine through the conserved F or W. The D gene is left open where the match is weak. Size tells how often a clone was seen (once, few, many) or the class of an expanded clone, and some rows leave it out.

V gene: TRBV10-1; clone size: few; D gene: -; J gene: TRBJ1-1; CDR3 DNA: TGCGCCAGCAGTCCTAACGTGAACACTGAAGCTTTCTTT; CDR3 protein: CASSPNVNTEAFF
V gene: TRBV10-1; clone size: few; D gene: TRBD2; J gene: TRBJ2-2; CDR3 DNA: TGCGCCAGCAGAGCCGGACTAGCGGGAGACGGGGAGCTGTTTTTT; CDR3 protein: CASRAGLAGDGELFF
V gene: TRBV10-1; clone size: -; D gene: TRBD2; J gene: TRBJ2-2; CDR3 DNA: TGCGCCTGCCGAATCCGGACTAGCGGGAGTGAAACCGGGGAGCTGTTTTTT; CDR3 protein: CACRIRTSGSETGELFF
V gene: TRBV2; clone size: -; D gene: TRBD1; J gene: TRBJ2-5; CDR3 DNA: TGTGCCAGCAGTGAGGACAGGGTAGAGACCCAGTACTTC; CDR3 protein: CASSEDRVETQYF
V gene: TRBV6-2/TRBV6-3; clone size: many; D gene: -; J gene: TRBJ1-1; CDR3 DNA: TGTGCCAGCAGTTTCGCCCTGGGTCGGGAGACCTTCAGAGCTTTCTTT; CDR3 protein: CASSFALGRETFRAFF
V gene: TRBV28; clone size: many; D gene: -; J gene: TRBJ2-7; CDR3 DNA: TGTGCCAGCAGTTCAAGAAACGGAGCCTACGAGCAGTACTTC; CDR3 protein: CASSSRNGAYEQYF
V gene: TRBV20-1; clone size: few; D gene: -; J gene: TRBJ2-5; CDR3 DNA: TGCAGTGCTAGAGTTTTGACACGGGACGAGACCCAGTACTTC; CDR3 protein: CSARVLTRDETQYF
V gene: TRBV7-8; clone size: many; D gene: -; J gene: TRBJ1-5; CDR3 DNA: TGTGCCAGCAGCTGGGCAGGGGATGGCCACGGCAATCAGCCCCAGCATTTT; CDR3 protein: CASSWAGDGHGNQPQHF
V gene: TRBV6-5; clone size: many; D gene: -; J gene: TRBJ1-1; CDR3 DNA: TGTGCCAGCAGTTACTCTCCAGGGCTGAACACTGAAGCTTTCTTT; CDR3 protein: CASSYSPGLNTEAFF
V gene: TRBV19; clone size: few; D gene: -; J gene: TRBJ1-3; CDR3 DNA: TGTGCCAGTTCCTACAGGGCCCTCTCTGGAAACACCATATATTTT; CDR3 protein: CASSYRALSGNTIYF
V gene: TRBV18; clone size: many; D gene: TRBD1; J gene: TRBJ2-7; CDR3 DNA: TGTGCCAGCTCACCACCGGGACAGGGATTATACGAGCAGTACTTC; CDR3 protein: CASSPPGQGLYEQYF
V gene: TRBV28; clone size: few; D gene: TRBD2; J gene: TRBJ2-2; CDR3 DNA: TGTGCCAGCAGTTCTCGACTAGCGGTTAACACCGGGGAGCTGTTTTTT; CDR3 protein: CASSSRLAVNTGELFF
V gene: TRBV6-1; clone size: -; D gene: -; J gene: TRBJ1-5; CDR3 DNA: TGTGCCACCTTCTCAGTAGGGCTCGGCAATCAGCCCCAGCATTTT; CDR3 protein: CATFSVGLGNQPQHF
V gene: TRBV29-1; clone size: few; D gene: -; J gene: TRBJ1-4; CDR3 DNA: TGCAGCGTCTTGGAGGGGTGGGTCAGGAGAGTTGAAAAACTGTTTTTT; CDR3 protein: CSVLEGWVRRVEKLFF
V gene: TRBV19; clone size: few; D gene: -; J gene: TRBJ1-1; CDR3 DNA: TGTGCCAGTAGTAGGGGGGACGGTATGAACACTGAAGCTTTCTTT; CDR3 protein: CASSRGDGMNTEAFF
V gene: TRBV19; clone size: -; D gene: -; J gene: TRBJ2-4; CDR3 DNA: TGTGCCAGTAGTCCCGGACAGAAAATTAAAAACATTCAGTACTTC; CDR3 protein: CASSPGQKIKNIQYF
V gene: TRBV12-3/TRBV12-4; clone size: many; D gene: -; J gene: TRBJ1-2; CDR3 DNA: TGTGCCAGCAGTTTATCCCCGCCAGGGCGCGAGATACTTGGCTACACCTTC; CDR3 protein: CASSLSPPGREILGYTF
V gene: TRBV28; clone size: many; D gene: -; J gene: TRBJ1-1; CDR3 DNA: TGTGCCAGCAGGCCGGGGGTTCGGAACACTGAAGCTTTCTTT; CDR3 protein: CASRPGVRNTEAFF
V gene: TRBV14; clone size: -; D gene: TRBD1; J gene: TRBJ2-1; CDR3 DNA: TGTGCCAGCAGCACCCAGACAGGGAGTAAGTTCTTC; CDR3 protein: CASSTQTGSKFF
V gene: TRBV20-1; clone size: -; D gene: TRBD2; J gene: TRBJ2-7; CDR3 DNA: TGCAGTGCCGGGACTAGCGCCTTCTGCGAGCAGTACTTC; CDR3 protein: CSAGTSAFCEQYF
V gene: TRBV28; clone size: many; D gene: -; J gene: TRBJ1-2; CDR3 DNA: TGTGCCAGCAGTTTAGCCACAGCTTCCCCTATCAGTGGCTACACCTTC; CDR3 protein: CASSLATASPISGYTF
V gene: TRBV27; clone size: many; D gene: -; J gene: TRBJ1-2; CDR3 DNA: TGTGCCAGCAGTAACCACGCCCAGGGTGGCTACTATGGCTACACCTTC; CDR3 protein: CASSNHAQGGYYGYTF
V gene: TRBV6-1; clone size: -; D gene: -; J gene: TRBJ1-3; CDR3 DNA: TGTGCCAGCAGTGAATCGGGGCGGGGGTCTGGAAACACCATATATTTT; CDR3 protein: CASSESGRGSGNTIYF
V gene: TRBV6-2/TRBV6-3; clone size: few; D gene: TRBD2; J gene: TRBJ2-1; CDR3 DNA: TGTGCCAGCACCTACGGGACTAGCGGGAGGAATGAGCAGTTCTTC; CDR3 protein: CASTYGTSGRNEQFF
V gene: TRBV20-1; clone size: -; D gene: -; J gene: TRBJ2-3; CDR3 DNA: TGCAGTGCTAGACCTAAGGATACGCAGTATTTT; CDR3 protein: CSARPKDTQYF
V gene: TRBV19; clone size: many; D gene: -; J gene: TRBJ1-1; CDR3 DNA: TGTGCCAGTAGTATGGGATTTGAAGCTTTCTTT; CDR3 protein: CASSMGFEAFF
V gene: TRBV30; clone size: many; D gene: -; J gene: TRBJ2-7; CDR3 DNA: TGTGCCTGGAGTCCCGACAGAGCCTACGAGCAGTACTTC; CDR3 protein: CAWSPDRAYEQYF
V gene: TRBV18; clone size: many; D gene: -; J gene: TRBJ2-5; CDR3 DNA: TGTGCCAGCTCACCACAGGGGAGGGAGACCCAGTACTTC; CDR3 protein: CASSPQGRETQYF
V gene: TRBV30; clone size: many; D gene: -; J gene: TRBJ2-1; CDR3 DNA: TGTGCCTGGAGTGTAGGCCGGGGAAAAAACCAGTTCTTC; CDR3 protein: CAWSVGRGKNQFF
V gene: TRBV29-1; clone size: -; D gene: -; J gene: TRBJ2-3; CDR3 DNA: TGCAGCGTTGAGGTTTCTGGGGCGAATACGCAGTATTTT; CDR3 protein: CSVEVSGANTQYF
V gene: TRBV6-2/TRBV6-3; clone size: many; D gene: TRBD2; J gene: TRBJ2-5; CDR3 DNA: TGTGCCAGCAGTCTCCCCTTCCCTAGCGGGAGGGCTGAAGAGACCCAGTACTTC; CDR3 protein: CASSLPFPSGRAEETQYF
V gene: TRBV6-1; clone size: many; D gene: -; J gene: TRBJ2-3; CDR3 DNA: TGTGCCAGCAGTCCCGGACTCGGTAGCCAAGCAGATACGCAGTATTTT; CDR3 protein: CASSPGLGSQADTQYF
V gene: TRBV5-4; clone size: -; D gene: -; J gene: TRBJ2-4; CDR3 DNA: TGTGCCAGCAGCTTGGACCCTTGGACAGCCAAAAACATTCAGTACTTC; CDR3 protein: CASSLDPWTAKNIQYF
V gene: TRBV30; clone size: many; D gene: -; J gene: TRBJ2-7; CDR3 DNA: TGTGCCTGGAGTGTAAGGTCGTCCTACGAGCAGTACTTC; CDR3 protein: CAWSVRSSYEQYF
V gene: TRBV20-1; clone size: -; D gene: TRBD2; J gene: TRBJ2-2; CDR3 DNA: TGCAGTGCTAGAGATCGAGTAGCGGGATCCACCGGGGAGCTGTTTTTT; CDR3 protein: CSARDRVAGSTGELFF